This T cell receptor (beta chain) is drawn from a study of cytomegalovirus exposure and HLA in healthy donors. In regard to this clone: Its specificity is not known.

The PCR ran on 60 Vbeta and 13 Jbeta primers. Produced via immunoSEQ multiplex PCR; TCRdb's table is partial and in-frame only. The sample records roughly 150,000 clones, 80% being singletons. Notes on the study in general: The number of N-insertions in an Asian-associated ancestry cluster was reportedly below the approximately 690-donor mean in a later analysis. Association with HLA alleles at 0.05 false discovery rate was found for around 17,000 TCR beta sequences in a later analysis.

The V end was cut by 2 bases, the J end by 0 bases, with 8 bases between. This CDR3 region has 15 residues. The germline V gene has CDR1 MGHDK and CDR2 SYGVNS. The chain links TRBV25-1 to TRBJ2-1; possibly TRBD2 for D (6 bases). The origin of this receptor is a woman between 35 and 50 years old in good health and CMV-seronegative. Sequencing input: PBMCs. The CDR3 loop is CASSEPGSSYNEQFF. CDR3 nucleotides: TGTGCCAGCAGTGAACCCGGGAGCTCCTACAATGAGCAGTTCTTC.